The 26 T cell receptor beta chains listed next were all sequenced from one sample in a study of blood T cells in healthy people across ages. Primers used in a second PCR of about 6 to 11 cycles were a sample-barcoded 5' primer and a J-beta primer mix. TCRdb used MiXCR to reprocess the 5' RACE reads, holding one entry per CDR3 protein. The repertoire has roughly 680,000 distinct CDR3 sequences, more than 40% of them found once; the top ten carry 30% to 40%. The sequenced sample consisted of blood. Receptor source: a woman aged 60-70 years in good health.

CDR3 sequence: CASSMTGKGSNYGYTF. For the CDR3, the DNA is TGTGCCAGCAGTATGACAGGGAAGGGATCTAACTATGGCTACACCTTC. The rearrangement joins TRBV28 to TRBJ1-2; 7 bases are a match to TRBD1. The CDR3 length is 16 residues. The germline gives CDR1 MDHEN, CDR2 SYDVKM. With 5 bases clipped from V and 0 bases from J, the junction kept 9 bases outside the gene matches.

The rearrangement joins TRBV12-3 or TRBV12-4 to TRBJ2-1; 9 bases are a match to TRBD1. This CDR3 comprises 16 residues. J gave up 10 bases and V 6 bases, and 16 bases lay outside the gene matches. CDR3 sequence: CASSWSAPGQGKEQFF. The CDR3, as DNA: TGTGCCAGCAGCTGGAGTGCACCGGGACAGGGAAAAGAGCAGTTCTTC.

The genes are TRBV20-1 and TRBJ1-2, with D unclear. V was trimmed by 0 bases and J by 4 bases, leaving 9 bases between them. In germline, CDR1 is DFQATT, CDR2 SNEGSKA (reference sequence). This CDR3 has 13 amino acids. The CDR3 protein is CSARDNRFYGYTF. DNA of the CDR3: TGCAGTGCTAGAGATAACCGGTTCTATGGCTACACCTTC.

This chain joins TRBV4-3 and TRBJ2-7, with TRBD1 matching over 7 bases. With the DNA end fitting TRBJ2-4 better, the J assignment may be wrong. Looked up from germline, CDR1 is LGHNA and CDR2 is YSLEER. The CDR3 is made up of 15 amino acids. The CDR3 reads CASSQGGNRGDIQYF. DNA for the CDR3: TGCGCCAGCAGCCAAGGGGGCAACAGGGGAGACATTCAGTACTTC.

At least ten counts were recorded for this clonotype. Here the CDR3 reads CASSYGYNEQFF. CDR3 sequence (DNA): TGTGCCAGCAGTTACGGGTACAATGAGCAGTTCTTC. This chain connects TRBV6-5 to TRBJ2-1, with unresolved D. The ends were cut back, 2 bases at V and 4 bases at J, with 3 bases in the middle. The germline gives CDR1 MNHEY, CDR2 SVGAGI. This CDR3 spans 12 amino acids.

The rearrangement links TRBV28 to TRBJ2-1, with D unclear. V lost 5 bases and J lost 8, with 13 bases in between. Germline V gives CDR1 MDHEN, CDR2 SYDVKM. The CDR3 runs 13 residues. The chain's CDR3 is CASSRPVYYEQFF. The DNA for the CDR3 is TGTGCCAGCAGTCGCCCTGTGTATTATGAGCAGTTCTTC.

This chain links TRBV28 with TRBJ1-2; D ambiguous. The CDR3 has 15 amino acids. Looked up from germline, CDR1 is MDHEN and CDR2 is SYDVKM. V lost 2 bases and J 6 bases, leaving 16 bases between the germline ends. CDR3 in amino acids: CASSLSLVRRNGYTF. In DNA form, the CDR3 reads TGTGCCAGCAGTTTAAGTCTCGTCAGGAGGAATGGCTACACCTTC.

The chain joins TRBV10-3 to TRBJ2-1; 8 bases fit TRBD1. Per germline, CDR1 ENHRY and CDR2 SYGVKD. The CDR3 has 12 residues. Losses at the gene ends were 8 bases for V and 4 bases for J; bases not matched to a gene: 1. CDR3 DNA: TGTGCCATCGGGACAGGATACAATGAGCAGTTCTTC. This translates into CAIGTGYNEQFF.

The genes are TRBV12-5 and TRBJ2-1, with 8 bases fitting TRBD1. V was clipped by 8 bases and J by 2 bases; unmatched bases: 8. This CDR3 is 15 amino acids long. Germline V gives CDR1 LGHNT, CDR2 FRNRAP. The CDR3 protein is CASTSDRGAYNEQFF. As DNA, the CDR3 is TGTGCTAGTACCTCCGACAGGGGCGCCTACAATGAGCAGTTCTTC.

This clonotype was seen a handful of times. The CDR3 region has the DNA TGTGCCAGCAGTGTTGGGACAGCAAACTATGGCTACACCTTC. It encodes CASSVGTANYGYTF. V gene TRBV6-1 combines with J gene TRBJ1-2, with 7 bases identical to TRBD1. From germline, CDR1 is MNHNS and CDR2 SASEGT. The CDR3 is 14 residues long. The V and J ends lost 4 bases and 2 bases, in that order; junction bases with no gene match: 4.

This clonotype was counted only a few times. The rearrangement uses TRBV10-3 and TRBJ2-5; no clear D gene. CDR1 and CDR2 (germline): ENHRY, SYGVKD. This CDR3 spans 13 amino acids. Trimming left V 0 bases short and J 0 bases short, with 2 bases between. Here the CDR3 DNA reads TGTGCCATCAGTGAGTCCTACCAAGAGACCCAGTACTTC. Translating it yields CAISESYQETQYF.

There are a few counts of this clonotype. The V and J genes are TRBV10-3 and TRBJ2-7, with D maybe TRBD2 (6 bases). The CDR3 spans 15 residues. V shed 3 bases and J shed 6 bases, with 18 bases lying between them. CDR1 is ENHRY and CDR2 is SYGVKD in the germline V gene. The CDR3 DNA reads TGTGCCATCAGTGAACGGGTAGCGGAGTTCTCCGAGCAGTACTTC. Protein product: CAISERVAEFSEQYF.

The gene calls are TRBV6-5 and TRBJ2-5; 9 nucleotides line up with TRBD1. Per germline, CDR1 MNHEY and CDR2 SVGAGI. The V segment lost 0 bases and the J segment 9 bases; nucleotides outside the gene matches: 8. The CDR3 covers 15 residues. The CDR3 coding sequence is TGTGCCAGCAGTTACTCCGGGACAGGGATAAGAGCCCAGTACTTC. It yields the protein CASSYSGTGIRAQYF.

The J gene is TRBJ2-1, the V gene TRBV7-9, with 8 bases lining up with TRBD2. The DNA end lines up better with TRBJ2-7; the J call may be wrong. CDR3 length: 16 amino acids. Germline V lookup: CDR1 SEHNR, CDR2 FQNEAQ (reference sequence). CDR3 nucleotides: TGTGCCAGCACCCCGAGGGGGGGACTAGGGTACAATGAGCAGTACTTC. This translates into CASTPRGGLGYNEQYF.

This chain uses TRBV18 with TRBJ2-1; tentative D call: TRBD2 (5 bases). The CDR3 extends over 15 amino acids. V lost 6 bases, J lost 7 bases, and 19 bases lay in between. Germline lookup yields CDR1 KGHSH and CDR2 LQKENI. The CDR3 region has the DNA TGTGCCAGCTCCCCCACTAGGCATGGTGGGAATGAGCAGTTCTTC. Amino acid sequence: CASSPTRHGGNEQFF.

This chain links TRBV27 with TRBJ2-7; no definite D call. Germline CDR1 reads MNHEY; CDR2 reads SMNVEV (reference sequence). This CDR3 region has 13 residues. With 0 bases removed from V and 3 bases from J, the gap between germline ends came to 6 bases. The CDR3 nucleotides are TGTGCCAGCAGTTTATCCATAAACTACGAGCAGTACTTC. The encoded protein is CASSLSINYEQYF.

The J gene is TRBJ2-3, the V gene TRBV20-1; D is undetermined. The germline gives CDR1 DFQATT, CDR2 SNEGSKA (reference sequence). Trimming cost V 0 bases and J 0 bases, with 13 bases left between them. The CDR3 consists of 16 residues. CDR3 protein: CSARDPGSSSTDTQYF. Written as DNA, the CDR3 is TGCAGTGCTAGAGATCCTGGTAGCTCTAGCACAGATACGCAGTATTTT.

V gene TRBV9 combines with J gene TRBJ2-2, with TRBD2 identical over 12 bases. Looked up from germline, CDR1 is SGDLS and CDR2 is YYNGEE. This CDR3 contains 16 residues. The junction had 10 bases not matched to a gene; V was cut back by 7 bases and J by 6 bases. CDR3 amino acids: CASASGLAGFAGELFF. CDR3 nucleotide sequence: TGTGCCAGCGCTTCTGGACTAGCGGGATTTGCCGGGGAGCTGTTTTTT.

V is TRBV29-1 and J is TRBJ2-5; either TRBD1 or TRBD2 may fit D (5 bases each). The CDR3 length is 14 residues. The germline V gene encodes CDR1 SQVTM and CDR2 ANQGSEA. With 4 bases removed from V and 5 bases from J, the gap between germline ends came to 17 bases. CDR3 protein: CSVVRDGAWETQYF. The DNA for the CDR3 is TGCAGCGTTGTCCGGGACGGGGCGTGGGAGACCCAGTACTTC. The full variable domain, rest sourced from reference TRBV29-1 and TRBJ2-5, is SAVISQKPSRDICQRGTSLTIQCQVDSQVTMMFWYRQQPGQSLTLIATANQGSEATYESGFVIDKFPISRPNLTFSTLTVSNMSPEDSSIYLCSVVRDGAWETQYFGPGTRLLVL.

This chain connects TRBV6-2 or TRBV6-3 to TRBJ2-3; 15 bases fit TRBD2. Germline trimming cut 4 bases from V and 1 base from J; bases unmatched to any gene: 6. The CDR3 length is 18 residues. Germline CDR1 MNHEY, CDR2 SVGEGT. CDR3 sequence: CASSWGLAGGVRTDTQYF. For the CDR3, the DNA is TGTGCCAGCAGTTGGGGACTAGCGGGAGGAGTTCGCACAGATACGCAGTATTTT.

CDR3 region: CASSPGTTTSYGYTF. CDR3 coding DNA: TGTGCCAGCAGCCCTGGGACCACCACTTCCTATGGCTACACCTTC. The J gene is TRBJ1-2, the V gene TRBV7-3; D might be TRBD1 (5 bases). The V end was cut by 5 bases, the J end by 4 bases, with 17 bases between. The CDR3 length is 15 residues. Germline-derived CDR1 and CDR2 are SGHTA and FQGTGA.

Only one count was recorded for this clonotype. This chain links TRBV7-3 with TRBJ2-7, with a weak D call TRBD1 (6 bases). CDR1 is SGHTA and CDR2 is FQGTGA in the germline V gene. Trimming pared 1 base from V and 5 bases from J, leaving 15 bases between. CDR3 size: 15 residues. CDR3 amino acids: CASSLRSGDRDEQYF. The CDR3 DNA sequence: TGTGCCAGCAGCTTAAGGTCAGGGGATAGGGACGAGCAGTACTTC. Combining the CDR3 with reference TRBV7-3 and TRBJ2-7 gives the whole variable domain GAGVSQTPSNKVTEKGKYVELRCDPISGHTALYWYRQSLGQGPEFLIYFQGTGAADDSGLPNDRFFAVRPEGSVSTLKIQRTERGDSAVYLCASSLRSGDRDEQYFGPGTRLTVT.

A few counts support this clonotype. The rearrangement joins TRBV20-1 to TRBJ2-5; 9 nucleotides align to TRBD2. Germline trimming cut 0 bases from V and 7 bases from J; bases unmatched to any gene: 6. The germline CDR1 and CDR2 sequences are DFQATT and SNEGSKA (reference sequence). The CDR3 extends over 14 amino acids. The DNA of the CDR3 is TGCAGTGCTAGAGATCTTCGCGGGAGGGGGACCCAGTACTTC. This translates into CSARDLRGRGTQYF.

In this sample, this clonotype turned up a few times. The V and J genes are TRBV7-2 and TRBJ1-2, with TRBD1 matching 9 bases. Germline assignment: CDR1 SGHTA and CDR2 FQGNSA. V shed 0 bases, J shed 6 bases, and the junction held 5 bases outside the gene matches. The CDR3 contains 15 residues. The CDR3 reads CASSLAPGTGHGYTF. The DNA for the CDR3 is TGTGCCAGCAGCTTAGCTCCGGGGACAGGGCATGGCTACACCTTC.

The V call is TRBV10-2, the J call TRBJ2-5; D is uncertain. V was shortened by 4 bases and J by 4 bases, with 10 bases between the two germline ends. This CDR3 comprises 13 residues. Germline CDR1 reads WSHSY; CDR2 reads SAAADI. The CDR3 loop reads CASSVPGSETQYF. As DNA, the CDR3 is TGCGCCAGCAGTGTACCGGGCTCAGAGACCCAGTACTTC.

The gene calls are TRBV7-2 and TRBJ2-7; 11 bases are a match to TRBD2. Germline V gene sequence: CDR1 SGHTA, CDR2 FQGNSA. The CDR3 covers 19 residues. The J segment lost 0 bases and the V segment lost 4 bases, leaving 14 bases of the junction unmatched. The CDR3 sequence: CASSSYRGLAERASYEQYF. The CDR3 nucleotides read TGTGCCAGCAGCTCTTACCGGGGACTAGCGGAGAGGGCCTCCTACGAGCAGTACTTC. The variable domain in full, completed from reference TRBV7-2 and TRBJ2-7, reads GAGVSQSPSNKVTEKGKDVELRCDPISGHTALYWYRQSLGQGLEFLIYFQGNSAPDKSGLPSDRFSAERTGGSVSTLTIQRTQQEDSAVYLCASSSYRGLAERASYEQYFGPGTRLTVT.